The following is a T cell receptor beta chain sequence with its context. Its antigen is not identified. A junction end diverges from the germline sequence, so it may reflect a read error. Some clones are missing from TCRdb's copy, which holds only in-frame ones; the method was immunoSEQ multiplex PCR. This table holds millions of clones, around 96% found once. Naive CD8 cells lacked CD45RO, underwent positive selection for CCR7 and left out terminally differentiated effector memory CD45RA+ cells. This CDR3 comprises 17 residues. Germline V gene lookup returns CDR1 MNHNS and CDR2 SASEGT. This specimen belongs to a study of shared clonotypes between healthy human individuals. Findings and limits, study-wide: Naive CD4 clonotype sharing across several donors was roughly 5%.

The source is a man in his late teens or twenties in good health. This chain joins TRBV6-1 and TRBJ2-6; 8 nucleotides align to TRBD1. Input material: naive CD8+ T cells sorted from blood. The CDR3 nucleotides are TGTGCCAGGAGTGCCGGGACAGGTCCTTCTGGGGCCAACGTCCTGACTTTC. Amino acid sequence: CARSAGTGPSGANVLTF.